The entry that follows covers one T cell receptor (beta chain) sequence. Repertoires were generated with immunoSEQ multiplex PCR, while TCRdb's copy carries only in-frame clones and drops some. The repertoire includes around 530,000 clones, around 81% of them detected once, and around 12% sits in the top ten. J lost 1 base, V lost 4 bases, and 5 bases had no gene match. CDR3 length equals 15 residues. Germline V gives CDR1 SNHLY, CDR2 FYNNEI. The data stem from a study of shared clonotypes between healthy human individuals. This rearrangement joins TRBV2 to TRBJ1-1, with TRBD1 matching 8 bases. The specimen sequenced was PBMCs. The TCR comes from a middle-aged woman in good health. Some clones in this sample may be carry-over from other donors' samples. In DNA form, the CDR3 reads TGTGCCAGCAGTGCAAGACAGGGGAGGAACACTGAAGCTTTCTTT. Its protein product is CASSARQGRNTEAFF.